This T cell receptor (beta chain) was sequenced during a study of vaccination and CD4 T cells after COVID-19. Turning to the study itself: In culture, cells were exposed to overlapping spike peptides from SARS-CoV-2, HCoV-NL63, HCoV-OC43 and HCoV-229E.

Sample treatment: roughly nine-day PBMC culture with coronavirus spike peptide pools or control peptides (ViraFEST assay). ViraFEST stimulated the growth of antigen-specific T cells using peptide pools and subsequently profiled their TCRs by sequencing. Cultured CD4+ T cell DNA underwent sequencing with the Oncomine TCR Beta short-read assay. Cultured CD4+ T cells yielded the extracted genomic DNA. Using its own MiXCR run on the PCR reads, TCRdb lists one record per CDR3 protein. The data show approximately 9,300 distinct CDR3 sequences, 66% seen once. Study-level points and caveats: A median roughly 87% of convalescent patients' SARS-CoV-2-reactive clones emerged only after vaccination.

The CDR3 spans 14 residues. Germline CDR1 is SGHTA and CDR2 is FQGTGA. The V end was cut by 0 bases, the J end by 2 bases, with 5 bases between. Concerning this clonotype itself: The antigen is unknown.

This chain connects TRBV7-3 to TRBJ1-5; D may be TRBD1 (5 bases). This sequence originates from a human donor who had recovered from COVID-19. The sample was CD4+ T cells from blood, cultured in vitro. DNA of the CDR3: TGTGCCAGCAGCTTAACGGGGGGCAATCAGCCCCAGCATTTT. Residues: CASSLTGGNQPQHF.